One and the same sample provided the 18 T cell receptor beta chains below, sequenced in a study of shared clonotypes between healthy human individuals. Using immunoSEQ multiplex PCR, the repertoire was profiled, and TCRdb retains in-frame clones only, with some absent. The sample has 800,000 to 1,200,000 clones, approximately 80% seen once. The sequenced sample was memory CD4+ T cells from PBMCs. Subset of the sample: CD45RA-negative fraction. The receptors here all came from a man between 18 and 29 years old in good health. Some clones in this sample may be carry-over from other donors' samples.

There are many counts of this clone. In the same sample, other DNA sequences code for this CDR3. The chain carries TRBV5-4 and TRBJ2-1, with D possibly TRBD2 on 5 matching bases. V was cut by 2 bases and J by 9 bases, with 9 bases left in between. The CDR3 has 12 residues. CDR1 is SGHNT and CDR2 is YYREEE in the germline V gene (reference sequence). The CDR3 sequence: CASSFLAGEQFF. The CDR3 DNA reads TGTGCCAGCAGCTTTTTGGCGGGTGAGCAGTTCTTC.

This chain joins TRBV7-9 and TRBJ2-7; D call uncertain. This CDR3 has 15 amino acids. V was clipped by 1 base and J by 2 bases, with 12 bases between them. The germline V gene encodes CDR1 SEHNR and CDR2 FQNEAQ (reference sequence). CDR3 sequence (DNA): TGTGCCAGCAGCTTAGAAGTGGCTGGGACCTACGAGCAGTACTTC. It codes for CASSLEVAGTYEQYF. Full variable domain (missing parts from reference TRBV7-9 and TRBJ2-7): DTGVSQNPRHKITKRGQNVTFRCDPISEHNRLYWYRQTLGQGPEFLTYFQNEAQLEKSRLLSDRFSAERPKGSFSTLEIQRTEQGDSAMYLCASSLEVAGTYEQYFGPGTRLTVT.

As for this clone: Additional DNA sequences in this sample encode the identical CDR3. The V call is TRBV20-1, the J call TRBJ2-5; a possible D gene is TRBD1 (5 bases). Trimming left V 7 bases short and J 5 bases short, with 11 bases between. The CDR3 length is 11 residues. The germline V gene has CDR1 DFQATT and CDR2 SNEGSKA (reference sequence). For the CDR3, the DNA is TGCAGTGTCCAGGGCCGGGAGACCCAGTACTTC. Amino acid sequence: CSVQGRETQYF.

This rearrangement joins TRBV27 to TRBJ2-7, with D perhaps being TRBD1 or TRBD2 (5 bases each). The germline CDR1 and CDR2 sequences are MNHEY and SMNVEV (reference sequence). There are 18 residues in the CDR3. V lost 6 bases, J lost 6 bases, and 30 bases lay in between. CDR3 in DNA: TGTGCCAGCAGCTTTTGGTCCAGGGAAGGCGGGTCGGGTGGCGAGCAGTACTTC. Translated, it gives CASSFWSREGGSGGEQYF.

V is TRBV6-1 and J is TRBJ1-5; D remains unclear. CDR1 and CDR2 from the germline V gene are MNHNS and SASEGT. V was cut by 5 bases and J by 4 bases, with 15 bases left in between. The CDR3 is 15 residues long. This CDR3 reads CASSQLRSGNQPQHF. The CDR3 nucleotides are TGTGCCAGCAGTCAGCTTAGGTCGGGGAATCAGCCCCAGCATTTT.

V usage is TRBV21-1 and J usage is TRBJ2-7; no DNA check was done on the table's D call, TRBD1. TRBV21-1 is recorded as a pseudogene. The CDR3 consists of 17 residues. This CDR3 reads CASSKQTRDRVPCEQYF. The CDR3 DNA reads as TGTGCCAGCAGCAAACAGACCCGGGACAGGGTACCTTGCGAGCAGTACTTC.

The rearrangement links TRBV7-3 to TRBJ1-1; 8 bases align to TRBD1. The CDR3 consists of 13 residues. Germline loops: CDR1 SGHTA, CDR2 FQGTGA. Trimming at V came to 5 bases and at J to 8 bases, leaving 7 bases not matched to a gene. CDR3 in DNA: TGTGCCAGCAGCCCGGGACAGGTTCAAGAAGCTTTCTTT. Protein sequence: CASSPGQVQEAFF.

About this clone: This clone may be a read error of a much larger clone one base away. The rearrangement uses TRBV5-5 and TRBJ2-7; D might be TRBD1 (6 bases). Germline CDR1 and CDR2: SGHKS and YYEKEE (reference sequence). The CDR3 has 13 residues. CDR3 in amino acids: CASSPDRSCEQYF. CDR3 nucleotide sequence: TGTGCCAGCAGCCCGGACAGATCCTGCGAGCAGTACTTC.

This rearrangement joins TRBV18 to TRBJ1-3; 7 bases are a match to TRBD1. This CDR3 has 15 amino acids. The V and J ends lost 3 bases and 2 bases, in that order; junction bases with no gene match: 4. Germline CDR1 and CDR2: KGHSH and LQKENI. DNA of the CDR3: TGTGCCAGCTCACCCACAGGGGACGCTGGAAACACCATATATTTT. Protein product: CASSPTGDAGNTIYF.

This clone was found a few times. The same CDR3 is also encoded by other DNA sequences in this sample. The chain is built from TRBV6-5 and TRBJ2-7; 9 bases line up with TRBD1. CDR3 length: 14 amino acids. The junction had 3 bases not matched to a gene; V was cut back by 6 bases and J by 0 bases. Germline V gene data show CDR1 as MNHEY and CDR2 as SVGAGI. DNA of the CDR3: TGTGCCAGCAGCCGGGGACAGGGCTCCTACGAGCAGTACTTC. It codes for CASSRGQGSYEQYF.

This chain uses TRBV28 with TRBJ2-2; D is undetermined. There are 16 residues in the CDR3. Looked up from germline, CDR1 is MDHEN and CDR2 is SYDVKM. V dropped 5 bases and J dropped 2 bases, with 15 bases sitting between them. The CDR3 region has the DNA TGTGCCAGCAGTCCTATATTGGGGTCCAACACCGGGGAGCTGTTTTTT. Protein: CASSPILGSNTGELFF.

This clone appeared once. The chain recombines TRBV11-3 with TRBJ2-1; D is possibly TRBD2 (6 bases). Germline CDR1 SGHNT, CDR2 YENEEA. The germline V and J ends were trimmed by 4 bases and 11 bases, with 18 bases remaining between them. The CDR3 is made up of 14 amino acids. DNA for the CDR3: TGTGCCAGCAGCTGGGACGGCGCCGGGAGTCAGCAGTTCTTC. It codes for CASSWDGAGSQQFF.

This clone was found a few times. This rearrangement joins TRBV6-1 to TRBJ2-1; 12 bases align to TRBD2. J was trimmed by 9 bases and V by 5 bases; bases with no gene match: 5. This CDR3 comprises 14 residues. Germline CDR1 and CDR2: MNHNS and SASEGT. The CDR3 loop reads CASSLTSGRPEQFF. CDR3 coding DNA: TGTGCCAGCAGTTTGACTAGCGGGAGACCTGAGCAGTTCTTC.

The gene calls are TRBV30 and TRBJ2-1; TRBD2 aligns across 9 bases. Germline V gene data show CDR1 as GTSNPN and CDR2 as SVGIG (reference sequence). The trim removed 1 base at V and 3 bases at J, leaving 7 bases unmatched. The CDR3 has 16 amino acids. CDR3 coding DNA: TGTGCCTGGAGTGGGGCGGGAGGGCCCATCTACAATGAGCAGTTCTTC. It specifies CAWSGAGGPIYNEQFF.

This sequence joins TRBV11-2 and TRBJ2-6; D unresolved. Germline assignment: CDR1 SGHAT and CDR2 FQNNGV. V was cut by 4 bases and J by 0 bases, with 10 bases left in between. The CDR3 runs 16 residues. The CDR3 here is CASSSTVLSGANVLTF. CDR3 in DNA: TGTGCCAGCAGCTCCACAGTCCTCTCTGGGGCCAACGTCCTGACTTTC.

The rearrangement uses TRBV6-6 and TRBJ1-4, with 8 bases aligning to TRBD1. The CDR3 totals 15 residues. Germline CDR1 is MNHNY and CDR2 is SVGAGI (reference sequence). V lost 5 bases to trimming and J lost 7 bases; unmatched junction nucleotides: 9. CDR3 in amino acids: CASSRRTGQGEKLFF. The CDR3 coding sequence is TGTGCCAGCAGTAGACGGACAGGGCAGGGTGAAAAACTGTTTTTT.

The sample holds a few counts of this clone. The V call is TRBV5-1, the J call TRBJ1-1; no reliable D call. V lost 2 bases, J lost 3 bases, and 11 bases lay in between. Germline values: CDR1 SGHRS, CDR2 YFSETQ. The length of the CDR3 is 14 residues. The CDR3 region is CASSFFPGHTEAFF. In nucleotides, the CDR3 is TGCGCCAGCAGCTTTTTTCCGGGCCACACTGAAGCTTTCTTT.

The chain joins TRBV6-5 to TRBJ1-2, with D perhaps matching TRBD1 (6 bases). Per germline, CDR1 MNHEY and CDR2 SVGAGI. Deletions cut 7 bases from V and 8 bases from J, with 17 bases between. This CDR3 is built from 13 residues. The CDR3 loop is CASTQGGSGGYTF. The CDR3 DNA sequence: TGTGCCAGCACTCAAGGGGGATCCGGCGGCTACACCTTC.